Listed below are T cell receptor beta chains from one sample, sequenced in a study of CXCR3-negative and CXCR3-positive naive CD8 T cells. TCRdb reanalyzed the 5' RACE reads, giving one entry per CDR3 protein sequence and no DNA. The sample totals about 130,000 distinct CDR3 sequences. The sequenced sample consisted of naive CXCR3- CD8+ T cells from blood. The receptors come from a human donor in good health. Some clones in this sample may be carry-over from other donors' samples. The CDR3 runs from the conserved cysteine through the conserved F or W. Each record gives: V gene, J gene, CDR3 protein.

V gene: TRBV20-1
J gene: TRBJ2-3
CDR3 protein: CSAREQPGLAGISRTDTQYF

V gene: TRBV7-2
J gene: TRBJ2-7
CDR3 protein: CASSLPQADRVSEQYF

V gene: TRBV7-8
J gene: TRBJ2-7
CDR3 protein: CASSQLGGGLSYEQYF

V gene: TRBV27
J gene: TRBJ1-1
CDR3 protein: CASSLSANFGNTEAFF

V gene: TRBV5-1
J gene: TRBJ1-1
CDR3 protein: CASSLLGTGTEAFF

V gene: TRBV12-2
J gene: TRBJ2-1
CDR3 protein: CASRLGTSGGAYNEQFF

V gene: TRBV29-1
J gene: TRBJ2-2
CDR3 protein: CSVAARSVSTGELFF

V gene: TRBV27
J gene: TRBJ2-4
CDR3 protein: CASTSPATGVDIQYF

V gene: TRBV11-3
J gene: TRBJ2-2
CDR3 protein: CASSLGGVITGELFF

V gene: TRBV7-9
J gene: TRBJ1-1
CDR3 protein: CASSLGQENEAFF

V gene: TRBV5-1
J gene: TRBJ2-3
CDR3 protein: CASSRWSTDTQYF

V gene: TRBV11-3
J gene: TRBJ2-5
CDR3 protein: CASSFEGAAQYF

V gene: TRBV12-3/TRBV12-4
J gene: TRBJ2-2
CDR3 protein: CASSPPLSGELFF

V gene: TRBV4-2
J gene: TRBJ1-4
CDR3 protein: CASSQVGRTGGFVEKLFF

V gene: TRBV19
J gene: TRBJ2-2
CDR3 protein: CASSPTWAGELFF

V gene: TRBV20-1
J gene: TRBJ2-1
CDR3 protein: CSATLPGGNEQFF

V gene: TRBV5-1
J gene: TRBJ2-5
CDR3 protein: CASSGEGLPQETQYF

V gene: TRBV28
J gene: TRBJ2-3
CDR3 protein: CASSFWQENEDTQYF

V gene: TRBV5-1
J gene: TRBJ2-7
CDR3 protein: CASRIGGDDYEQYF

V gene: TRBV30
J gene: TRBJ2-2
CDR3 protein: CAWSVMDAGELFF

V gene: TRBV7-8
J gene: TRBJ2-4
CDR3 protein: CASSSRGASGDIQYF

V gene: TRBV27
J gene: TRBJ2-7
CDR3 protein: CASSLLAGGVNEQYF

V gene: TRBV24-1
J gene: TRBJ1-1
CDR3 protein: CATSDLGVNTEAFF

V gene: TRBV13
J gene: TRBJ1-1
CDR3 protein: CASSYQNTEAFF

V gene: TRBV7-8
J gene: TRBJ2-1
CDR3 protein: CASSLTGTGYSVSYNEQFF

V gene: TRBV28
J gene: TRBJ2-6
CDR3 protein: CASSVDLGANVLTF

V gene: TRBV4-2
J gene: TRBJ2-7
CDR3 protein: CASSQEDPGTSGGSYEQYF

V gene: TRBV28
J gene: TRBJ1-2
CDR3 protein: CASRPLWDGYTF

V gene: TRBV15
J gene: TRBJ2-1
CDR3 protein: CATSRAYNEQFF

V gene: TRBV7-2
J gene: TRBJ2-5
CDR3 protein: CASSGGHVGTQYF

V gene: TRBV25-1
J gene: TRBJ2-5
CDR3 protein: CASSELYRGAEETQYF

V gene: TRBV6-5
J gene: TRBJ2-7
CDR3 protein: CASSYYGSSSYEQYF

V gene: TRBV20-1
J gene: TRBJ1-1
CDR3 protein: CSARARMMNTEAFF

V gene: TRBV6-2/TRBV6-3
J gene: TRBJ2-5
CDR3 protein: CASTSDDSLYQETQYF

V gene: TRBV4-3
J gene: TRBJ2-6
CDR3 protein: CASSRGGDSGANVLTF

V gene: TRBV20-1
J gene: TRBJ2-1
CDR3 protein: CSARTGRSSYNEQFF

V gene: TRBV25-1
J gene: TRBJ1-1
CDR3 protein: CASRVGPAEAFF

V gene: TRBV7-2
J gene: TRBJ2-1
CDR3 protein: CASSLGFRGLAGGKGYNEQFF

V gene: TRBV27
J gene: TRBJ2-2
CDR3 protein: CASRQLAGGLSTGELFF

V gene: TRBV10-3
J gene: TRBJ1-1
CDR3 protein: CAISESLPALGAFF

V gene: TRBV13
J gene: TRBJ2-7
CDR3 protein: CASSQGGVRSYEQYF

V gene: TRBV9
J gene: TRBJ1-2
CDR3 protein: CASNMMGYGYTF

V gene: TRBV27
J gene: TRBJ2-7
CDR3 protein: CASSYAGDYEQYF

V gene: TRBV16
J gene: TRBJ2-3
CDR3 protein: CASSREDTQYF

V gene: TRBV18
J gene: TRBJ2-7
CDR3 protein: CASSAASGYEQYF

V gene: TRBV3-1
J gene: TRBJ1-6
CDR3 protein: CASSQDKSQRGDSPLHF

V gene: TRBV15
J gene: TRBJ2-2
CDR3 protein: CATSRGQGNTGELFF

V gene: TRBV4-3
J gene: TRBJ1-1
CDR3 protein: CASSQDGGLFMNTEAFF